Below, one TCR beta chain is given with its context. The data were obtained in a study of shared clonotypes between healthy human individuals. Trimming took 5 bases from V and 7 from J, leaving 18 bases between them. The germline CDR1 and CDR2 sequences are KGHSH and LQKENI. The CDR3 spans 16 residues. Only in-frame clones appear in the TCRdb table, and some are missing; sequencing was by immunoSEQ multiplex PCR. This table holds a few million clones, 90% to 96% found once. Sequencing used naive CD4+ T cells sorted from blood. Subset specified: CD45RA+ positively selected. V usage is TRBV18 and J usage is TRBJ1-6; D is unclear. The sequence derives from a man between 18 and 29 years old in good health. The chain's CDR3 is CASSILEAAANSPLHF. In nucleotides, the CDR3 is TGTGCCAGCTCAATTCTGGAGGCAGCGGCGAATTCACCCCTCCACTTT.